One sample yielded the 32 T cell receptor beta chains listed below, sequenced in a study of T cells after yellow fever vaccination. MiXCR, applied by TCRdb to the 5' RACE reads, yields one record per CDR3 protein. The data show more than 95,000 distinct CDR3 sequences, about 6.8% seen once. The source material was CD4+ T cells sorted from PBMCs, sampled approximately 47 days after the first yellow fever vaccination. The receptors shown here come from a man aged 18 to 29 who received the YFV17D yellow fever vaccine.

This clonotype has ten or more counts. The CDR3 nucleotides read TGCGCCAGCAGCTTATTCTTAGGGTATCCGAACACCGGGGAGCTGTTTTTT. It specifies CASSLFLGYPNTGELFF. This chain connects TRBV5-1 to TRBJ2-2; the D is unclear. The CDR3 is 17 residues long. Between the trimmed V and J ends, which lost 2 bases and 0 bases, there was a span of 14 bases. Germline V gene lookup returns CDR1 SGHRS and CDR2 YFSETQ.

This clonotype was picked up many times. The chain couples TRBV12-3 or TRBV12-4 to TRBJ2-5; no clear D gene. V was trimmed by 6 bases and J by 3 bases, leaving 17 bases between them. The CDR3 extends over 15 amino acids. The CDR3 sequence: CASSLGSGRKETQYF. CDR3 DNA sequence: TGTGCCAGCAGCCTCGGTTCGGGTAGGAAAGAGACCCAGTACTTC.

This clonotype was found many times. CDR3 nucleotide sequence: TGCGCCAGCAGCCTACGGACAGCCGTGAACACCGGGGAGCTGTTTTTT. It codes for CASSLRTAVNTGELFF. This chain joins TRBV5-1 and TRBJ2-2; D possibly corresponds to TRBD1 (6 bases). CDR1 and CDR2 from the germline V gene are SGHRS and YFSETQ. The CDR3 runs 16 residues. The V end was cut by 4 bases, the J end by 1 base, with 14 bases between.

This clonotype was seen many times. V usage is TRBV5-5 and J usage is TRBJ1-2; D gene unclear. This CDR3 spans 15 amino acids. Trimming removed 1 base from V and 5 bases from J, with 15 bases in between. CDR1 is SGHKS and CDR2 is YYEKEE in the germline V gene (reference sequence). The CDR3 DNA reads TGTGCCAGCAGCTTGCCTCCGGGGATTGGGTATGGCTACACCTTC. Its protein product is CASSLPPGIGYGYTF.

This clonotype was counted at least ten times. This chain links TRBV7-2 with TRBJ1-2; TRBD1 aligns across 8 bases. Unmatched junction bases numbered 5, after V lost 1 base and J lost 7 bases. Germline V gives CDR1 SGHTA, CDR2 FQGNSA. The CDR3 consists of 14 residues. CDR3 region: CASSLVQGAGGYTF. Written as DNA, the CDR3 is TGTGCCAGCAGCTTAGTCCAGGGGGCGGGTGGCTACACCTTC.

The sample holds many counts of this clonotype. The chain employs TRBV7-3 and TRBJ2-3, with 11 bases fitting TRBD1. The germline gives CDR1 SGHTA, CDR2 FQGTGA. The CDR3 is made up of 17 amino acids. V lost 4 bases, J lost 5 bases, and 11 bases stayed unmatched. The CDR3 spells CASSWGQGGSSGDTQYF. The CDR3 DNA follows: TGTGCCAGCAGCTGGGGACAGGGGGGTAGTAGTGGAGATACGCAGTATTTT. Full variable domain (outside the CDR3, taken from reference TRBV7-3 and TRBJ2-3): GAGVSQTPSNKVTEKGKYVELRCDPISGHTALYWYRQSLGQGPEFLIYFQGTGAADDSGLPNDRFFAVRPEGSVSTLKIQRTERGDSAVYLCASSWGQGGSSGDTQYFGPGTRLTVL.

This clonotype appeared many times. The CDR3 protein is CASSGTSAYTDTQYF. The CDR3 DNA follows: TGCGCCAGCAGCGGGACTAGCGCGTACACAGATACGCAGTATTTT. This chain links TRBV5-1 with TRBJ2-3; TRBD2 matches at 10 bases. In germline, CDR1 is SGHRS, CDR2 YFSETQ. The trim removed 4 bases at V and 2 bases at J, leaving 4 bases unmatched. The CDR3 contains 15 residues.

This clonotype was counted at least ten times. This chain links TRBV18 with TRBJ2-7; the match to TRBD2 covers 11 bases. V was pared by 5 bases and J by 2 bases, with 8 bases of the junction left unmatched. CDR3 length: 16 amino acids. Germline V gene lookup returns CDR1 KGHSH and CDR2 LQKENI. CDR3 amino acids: CASSTQTSGAAYEQYF. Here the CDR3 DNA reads TGTGCCAGCTCAACCCAGACTAGCGGGGCGGCCTACGAGCAGTACTTC. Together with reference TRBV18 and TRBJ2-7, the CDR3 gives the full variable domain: NAGVMQNPRHLVRRRGQEARLRCSPMKGHSHVYWYRQLPEEGLKFMVYLQKENIIDESGMPKERFSAEFPKEGPSILRIQQVVRGDSAAYFCASSTQTSGAAYEQYFGPGTRLTVT.

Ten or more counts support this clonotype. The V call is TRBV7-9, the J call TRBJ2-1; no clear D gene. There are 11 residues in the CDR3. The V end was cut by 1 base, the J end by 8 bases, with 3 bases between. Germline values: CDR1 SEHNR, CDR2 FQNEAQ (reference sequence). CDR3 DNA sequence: TGTGCCAGCAGCTTAGAATATGAGCAGTTCTTC. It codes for CASSLEYEQFF.

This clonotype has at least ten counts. DNA of the CDR3: TGTGCCAGCAGTTACTCGATGGGTTCCGAGCAGTACGTC. It encodes CASSYSMGSEQYV. The genes are TRBV6-5 and TRBJ2-7, with D uncertain. This CDR3 has 13 amino acids. Germline V CDR1 and CDR2: MNHEY, SVGAGI. Trimming removed 0 bases from V and 6 bases from J, with 9 bases in between.

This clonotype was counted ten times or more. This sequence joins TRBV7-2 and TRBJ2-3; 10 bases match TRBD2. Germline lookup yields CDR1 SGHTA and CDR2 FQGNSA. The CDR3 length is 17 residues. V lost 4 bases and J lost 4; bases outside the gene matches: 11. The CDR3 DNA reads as TGTGCCAGCAGCTCGTCCCCCGTTAGCGGGGGGCCAGATACGCAGTATTTT. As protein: CASSSSPVSGGPDTQYF.

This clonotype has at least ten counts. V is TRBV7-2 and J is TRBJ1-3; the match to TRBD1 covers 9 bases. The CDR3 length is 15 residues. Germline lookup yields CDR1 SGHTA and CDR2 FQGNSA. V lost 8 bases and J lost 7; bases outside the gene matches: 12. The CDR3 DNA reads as TGTGCCAGCGGCCGTACCGGGACAGGGCCCAACACCATATATTTT. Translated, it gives CASGRTGTGPNTIYF.

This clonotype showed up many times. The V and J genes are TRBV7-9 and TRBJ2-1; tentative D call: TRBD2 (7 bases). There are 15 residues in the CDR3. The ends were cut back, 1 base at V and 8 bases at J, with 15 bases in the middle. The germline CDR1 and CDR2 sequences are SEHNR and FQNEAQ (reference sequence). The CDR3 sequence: CASSLVGGETDEQFF. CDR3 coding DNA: TGTGCCAGCAGCTTAGTAGGGGGGGAGACCGATGAGCAGTTCTTC. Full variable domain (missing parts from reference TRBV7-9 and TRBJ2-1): DTGVSQNPRHKITKRGQNVTFRCDPISEHNRLYWYRQTLGQGPEFLTYFQNEAQLEKSRLLSDRFSAERPKGSFSTLEIQRTEQGDSAMYLCASSLVGGETDEQFFGPGTRLTVL.

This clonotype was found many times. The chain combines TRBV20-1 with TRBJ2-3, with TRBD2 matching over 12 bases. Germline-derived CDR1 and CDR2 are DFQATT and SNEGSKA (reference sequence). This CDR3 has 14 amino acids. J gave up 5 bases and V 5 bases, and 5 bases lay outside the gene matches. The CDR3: CSAPSGGAEDTQYF. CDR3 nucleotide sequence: TGCAGTGCTCCTAGCGGGGGGGCCGAAGATACGCAGTATTTT.

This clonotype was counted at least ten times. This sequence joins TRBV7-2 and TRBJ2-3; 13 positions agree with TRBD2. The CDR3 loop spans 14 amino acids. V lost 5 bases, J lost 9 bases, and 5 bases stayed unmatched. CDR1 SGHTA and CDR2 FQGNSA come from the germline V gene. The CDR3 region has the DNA TGTGCCAGCAGCCCGACTAGCGGGGGGTGGACGCAGTATTTT. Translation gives CASSPTSGGWTQYF.

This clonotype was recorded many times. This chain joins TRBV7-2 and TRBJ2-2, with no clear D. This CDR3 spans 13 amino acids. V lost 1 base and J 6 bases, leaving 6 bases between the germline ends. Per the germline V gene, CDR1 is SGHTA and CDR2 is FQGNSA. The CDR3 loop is CASSLGSAGELFF. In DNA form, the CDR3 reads TGTGCCAGCAGCTTAGGGTCGGCCGGGGAGCTGTTTTTT.

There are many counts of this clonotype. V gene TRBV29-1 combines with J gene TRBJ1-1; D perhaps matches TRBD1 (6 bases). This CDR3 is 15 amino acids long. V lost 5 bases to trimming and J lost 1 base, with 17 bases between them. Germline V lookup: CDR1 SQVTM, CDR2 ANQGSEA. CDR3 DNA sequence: TGCAGCGTTAAACCTCTACAGGGACCGAACACTGAAGCTTTCTTT. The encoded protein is CSVKPLQGPNTEAFF.

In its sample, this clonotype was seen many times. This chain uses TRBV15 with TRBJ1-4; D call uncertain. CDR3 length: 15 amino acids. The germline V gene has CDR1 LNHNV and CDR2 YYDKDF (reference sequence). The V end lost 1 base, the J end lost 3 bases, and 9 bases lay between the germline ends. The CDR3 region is CATSRVRGANEKLFF. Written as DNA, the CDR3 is TGTGCCACCAGCAGAGTTCGGGGAGCTAATGAAAAACTGTTTTTT.

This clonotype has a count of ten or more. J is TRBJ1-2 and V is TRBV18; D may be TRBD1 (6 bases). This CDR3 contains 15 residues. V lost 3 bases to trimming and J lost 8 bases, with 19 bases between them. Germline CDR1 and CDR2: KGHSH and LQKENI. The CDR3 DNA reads TGTGCCAGCTCACCGGACAGATCGGGGTACTTGGGCTACACCTTC. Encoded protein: CASSPDRSGYLGYTF. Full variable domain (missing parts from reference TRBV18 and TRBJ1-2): NAGVMQNPRHLVRRRGQEARLRCSPMKGHSHVYWYRQLPEEGLKFMVYLQKENIIDESGMPKERFSAEFPKEGPSILRIQQVVRGDSAAYFCASSPDRSGYLGYTFGSGTRLTVV.

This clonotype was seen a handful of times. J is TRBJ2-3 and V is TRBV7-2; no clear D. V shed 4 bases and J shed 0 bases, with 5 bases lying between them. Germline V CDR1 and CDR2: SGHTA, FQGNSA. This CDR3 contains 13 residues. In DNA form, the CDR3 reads TGTGCCAGCAGCTCTATGAGCACAGATACGCAGTATTTT. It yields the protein CASSSMSTDTQYF.

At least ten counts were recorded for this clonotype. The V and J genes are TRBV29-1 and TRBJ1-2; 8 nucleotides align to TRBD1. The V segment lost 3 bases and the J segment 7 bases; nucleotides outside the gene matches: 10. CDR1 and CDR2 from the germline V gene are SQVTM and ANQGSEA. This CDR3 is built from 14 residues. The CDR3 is CSVDTDRVKGGYTF. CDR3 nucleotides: TGCAGCGTTGATACGGACAGGGTAAAGGGTGGCTACACCTTC.

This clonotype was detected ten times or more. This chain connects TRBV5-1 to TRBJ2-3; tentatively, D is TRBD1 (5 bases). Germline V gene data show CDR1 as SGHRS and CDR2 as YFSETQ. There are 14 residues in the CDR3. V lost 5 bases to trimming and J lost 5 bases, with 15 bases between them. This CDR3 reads CASRARQSQDTQYF. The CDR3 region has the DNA TGCGCCAGCAGGGCCAGACAGTCACAAGATACGCAGTATTTT.

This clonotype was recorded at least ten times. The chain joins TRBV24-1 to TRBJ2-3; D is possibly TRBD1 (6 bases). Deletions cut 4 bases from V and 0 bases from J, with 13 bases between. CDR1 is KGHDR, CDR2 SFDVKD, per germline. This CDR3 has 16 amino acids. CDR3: CATSDRDRSSTDTQYF. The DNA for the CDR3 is TGTGCCACCAGTGACCGTGACAGGTCTAGCACAGATACGCAGTATTTT.

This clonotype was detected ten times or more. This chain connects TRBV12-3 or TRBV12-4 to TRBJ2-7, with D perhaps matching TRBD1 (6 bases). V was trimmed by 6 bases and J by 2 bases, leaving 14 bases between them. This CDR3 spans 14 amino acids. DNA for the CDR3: TGTGCCAGCAGCGCGACAGGATCTACCTACGAGCAGTACTTC. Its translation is CASSATGSTYEQYF.

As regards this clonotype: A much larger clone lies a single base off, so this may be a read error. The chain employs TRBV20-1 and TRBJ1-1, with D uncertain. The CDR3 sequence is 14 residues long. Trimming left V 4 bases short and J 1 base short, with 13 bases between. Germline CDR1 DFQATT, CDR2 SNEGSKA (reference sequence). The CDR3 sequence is CSATHFRRNTEAFF. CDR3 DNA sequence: TGCAGTGCTACCCACTTCCGGCGGAACACTGAAGCTTTCTTT.

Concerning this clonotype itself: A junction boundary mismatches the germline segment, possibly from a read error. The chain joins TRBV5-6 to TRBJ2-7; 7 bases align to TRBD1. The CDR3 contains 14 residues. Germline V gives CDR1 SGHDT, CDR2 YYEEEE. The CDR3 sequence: CASSTTGSSCEQYF. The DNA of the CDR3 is TGTGCCAGCAGCACGACAGGGAGCTCCTGCGAGCAGTACTTC.

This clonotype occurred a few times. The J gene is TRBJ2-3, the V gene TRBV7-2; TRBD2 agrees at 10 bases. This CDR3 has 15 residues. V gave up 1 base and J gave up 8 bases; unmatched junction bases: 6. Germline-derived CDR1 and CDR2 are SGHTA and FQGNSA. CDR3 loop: CASSLERGGWGTQYF. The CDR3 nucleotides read TGTGCCAGCAGCTTAGAGCGGGGGGGCTGGGGTACGCAGTATTTT.

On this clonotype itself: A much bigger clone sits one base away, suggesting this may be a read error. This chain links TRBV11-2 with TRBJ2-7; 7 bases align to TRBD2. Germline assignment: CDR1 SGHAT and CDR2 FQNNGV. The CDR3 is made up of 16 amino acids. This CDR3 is CTSSLDPSGAPYEQYF. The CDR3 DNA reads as TGTACCAGCAGCTTAGATCCTAGCGGTGCTCCCTACGAGCAGTACTTC.

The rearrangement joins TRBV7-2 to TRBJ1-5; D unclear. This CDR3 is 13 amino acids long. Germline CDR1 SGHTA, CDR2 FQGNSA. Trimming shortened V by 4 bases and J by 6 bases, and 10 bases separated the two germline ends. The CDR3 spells CASSSPYGQPQHF. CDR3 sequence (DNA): TGTGCCAGCAGCTCACCTTATGGTCAGCCCCAGCATTTT.

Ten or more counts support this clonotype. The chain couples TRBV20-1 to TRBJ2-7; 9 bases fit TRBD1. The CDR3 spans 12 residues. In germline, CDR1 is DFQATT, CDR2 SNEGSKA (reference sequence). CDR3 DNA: TGCAGCTTCAGGACAGGGGCCTACGAGCAGTACTTC. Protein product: CSFRTGAYEQYF.

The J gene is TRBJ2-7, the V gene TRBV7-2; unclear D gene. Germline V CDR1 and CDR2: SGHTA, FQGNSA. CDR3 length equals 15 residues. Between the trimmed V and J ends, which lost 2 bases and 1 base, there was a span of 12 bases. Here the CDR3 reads CASSLRARFSYEQYF. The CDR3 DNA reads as TGTGCCAGCAGCTTAAGGGCCAGGTTTTCCTACGAGCAGTACTTC.

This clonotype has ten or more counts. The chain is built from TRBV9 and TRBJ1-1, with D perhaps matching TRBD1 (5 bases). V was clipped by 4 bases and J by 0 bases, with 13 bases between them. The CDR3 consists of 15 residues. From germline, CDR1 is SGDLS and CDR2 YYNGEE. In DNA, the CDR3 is TGTGCCAGCAGCCCCATGGGGACGGTGAACACTGAAGCTTTCTTT. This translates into CASSPMGTVNTEAFF.